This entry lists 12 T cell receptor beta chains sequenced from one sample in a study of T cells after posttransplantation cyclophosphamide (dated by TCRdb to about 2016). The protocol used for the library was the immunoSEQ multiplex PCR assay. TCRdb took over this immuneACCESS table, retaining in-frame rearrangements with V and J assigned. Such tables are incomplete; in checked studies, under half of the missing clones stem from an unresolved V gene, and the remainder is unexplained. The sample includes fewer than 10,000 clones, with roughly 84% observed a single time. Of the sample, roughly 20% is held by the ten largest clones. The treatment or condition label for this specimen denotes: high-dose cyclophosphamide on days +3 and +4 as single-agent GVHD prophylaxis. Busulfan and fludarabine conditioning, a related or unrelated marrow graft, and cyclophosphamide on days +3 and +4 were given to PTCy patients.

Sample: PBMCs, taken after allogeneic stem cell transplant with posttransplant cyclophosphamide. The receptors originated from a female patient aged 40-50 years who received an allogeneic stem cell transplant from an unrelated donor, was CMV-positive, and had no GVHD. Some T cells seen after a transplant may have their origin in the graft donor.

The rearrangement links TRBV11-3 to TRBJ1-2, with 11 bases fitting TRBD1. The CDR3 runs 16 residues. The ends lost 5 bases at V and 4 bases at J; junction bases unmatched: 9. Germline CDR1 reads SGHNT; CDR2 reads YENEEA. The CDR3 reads CASSPGQGARPYGYTF. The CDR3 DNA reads TGTGCCAGCAGCCCCGGACAGGGGGCCCGACCCTATGGCTACACCTTC.

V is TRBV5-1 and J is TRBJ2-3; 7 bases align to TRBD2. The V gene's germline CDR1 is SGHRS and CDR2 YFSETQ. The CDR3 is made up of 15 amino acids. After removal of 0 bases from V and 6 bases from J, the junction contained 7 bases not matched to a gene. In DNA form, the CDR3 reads TGCGCCAGCAGCTTGGGATCGGGAGGCTCGGATACGCAGTATTTT. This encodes CASSLGSGGSDTQYF.

The CDR3 loop reads CASGLSADQPQHF. The CDR3 coding sequence is TGTGCTAGTGGTTTGTCGGCGGATCAGCCCCAGCATTTT. The V call is TRBV12-5, the J call TRBJ1-5, with D unclear. The CDR3 spans 13 residues. Germline CDR1 LGHNT, CDR2 FRNRAP. Trimming shortened V by 2 bases and J by 5 bases, and 7 bases separated the two germline ends.

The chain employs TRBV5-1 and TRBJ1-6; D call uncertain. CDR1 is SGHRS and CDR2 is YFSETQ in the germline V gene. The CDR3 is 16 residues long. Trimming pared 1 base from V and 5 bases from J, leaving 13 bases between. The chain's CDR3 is CASSLSGSANNSPLHF. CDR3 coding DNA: TGCGCCAGCAGCTTGTCGGGGTCGGCAAATAATTCACCCCTCCACTTT.

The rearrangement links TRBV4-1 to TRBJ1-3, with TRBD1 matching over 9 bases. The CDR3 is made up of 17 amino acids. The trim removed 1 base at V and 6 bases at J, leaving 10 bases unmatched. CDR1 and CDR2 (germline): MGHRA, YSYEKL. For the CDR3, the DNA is TGCGCCAGCAGCCAAGCCTTCCCTGGACAGGGGATAAACACCATATATTTT. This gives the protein CASSQAFPGQGINTIYF.

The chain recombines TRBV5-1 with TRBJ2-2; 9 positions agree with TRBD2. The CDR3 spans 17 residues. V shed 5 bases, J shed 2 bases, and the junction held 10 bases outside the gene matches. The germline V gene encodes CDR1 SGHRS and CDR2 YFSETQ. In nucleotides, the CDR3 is TGCGCCAGCAGTTTTTATAGCGGGGGAGACAACACCGGGGAGCTGTTTTTT. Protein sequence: CASSFYSGGDNTGELFF.

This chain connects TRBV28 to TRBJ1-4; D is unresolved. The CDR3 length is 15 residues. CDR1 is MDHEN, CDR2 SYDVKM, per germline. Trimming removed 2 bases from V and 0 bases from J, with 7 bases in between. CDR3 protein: CASSLPGATNEKLFF. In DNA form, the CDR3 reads TGTGCCAGCAGTTTACCCGGGGCAACTAATGAAAAACTGTTTTTT.

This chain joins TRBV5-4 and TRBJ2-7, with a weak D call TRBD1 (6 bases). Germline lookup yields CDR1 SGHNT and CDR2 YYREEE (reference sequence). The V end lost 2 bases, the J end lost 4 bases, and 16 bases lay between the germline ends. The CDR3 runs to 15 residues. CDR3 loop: CASSLPDRPLYEQYF. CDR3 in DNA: TGTGCCAGCAGCTTACCCGACAGGCCCCTGTACGAGCAGTACTTC.

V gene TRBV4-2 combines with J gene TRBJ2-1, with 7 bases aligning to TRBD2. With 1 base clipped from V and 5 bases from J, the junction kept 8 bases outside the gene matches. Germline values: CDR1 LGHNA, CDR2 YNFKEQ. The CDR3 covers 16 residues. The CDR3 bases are TGTGCCAGCAGCCAAGGGGCGGGGGATGGCGACAATGAGCAGTTCTTC. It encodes CASSQGAGDGDNEQFF.

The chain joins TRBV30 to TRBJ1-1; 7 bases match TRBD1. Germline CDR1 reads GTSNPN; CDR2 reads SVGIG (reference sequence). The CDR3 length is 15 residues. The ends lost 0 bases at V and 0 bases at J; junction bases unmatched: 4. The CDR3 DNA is TGTGCCTGGAGTGTCCTCGGGACAGTGAACACTGAAGCTTTCTTT. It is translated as CAWSVLGTVNTEAFF.

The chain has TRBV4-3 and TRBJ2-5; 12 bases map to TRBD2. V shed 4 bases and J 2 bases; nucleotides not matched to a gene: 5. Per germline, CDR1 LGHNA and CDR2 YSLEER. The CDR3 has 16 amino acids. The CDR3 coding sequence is TGCGCCAGCAGCCCCGGACTAGCGGGGCCACAAGAGACCCAGTACTTC. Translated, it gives CASSPGLAGPQETQYF.

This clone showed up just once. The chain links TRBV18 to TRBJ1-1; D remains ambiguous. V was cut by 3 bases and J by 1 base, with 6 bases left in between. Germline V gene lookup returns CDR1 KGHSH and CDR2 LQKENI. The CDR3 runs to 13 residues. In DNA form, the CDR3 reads TGTGCCAGCTCACCCCAGAAGAACACTGAAGCTTTCTTT. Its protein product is CASSPQKNTEAFF.